The T cell receptor (beta chain) under discussion was sequenced for a study of blood T cell repertoires in COVID-19. In germline, CDR1 is MNHNS, CDR2 SASEGT. The CDR3 has 15 residues. With 1 base removed from V and 4 bases from J, the gap between germline ends came to 11 bases. Sequencing used immunoSEQ multiplex PCR; TCRdb keeps in-frame clones, though not all of them. Among hundreds of thousands of clones, roughly nine tenths were seen once, and the ten largest hold around 0.95%. The chain is built from TRBV6-1 and TRBJ2-1; no clear D gene. What was sequenced was peripheral blood. The TCR sequence derives from a man aged 18 to 29 with COVID-19, enrolled during active disease. The CDR3 DNA sequence: TGTGCCAGCAGTGAAGAATTAGCCCGATACAATGAGCAGTTCTTC. Residues: CASSEELARYNEQFF.